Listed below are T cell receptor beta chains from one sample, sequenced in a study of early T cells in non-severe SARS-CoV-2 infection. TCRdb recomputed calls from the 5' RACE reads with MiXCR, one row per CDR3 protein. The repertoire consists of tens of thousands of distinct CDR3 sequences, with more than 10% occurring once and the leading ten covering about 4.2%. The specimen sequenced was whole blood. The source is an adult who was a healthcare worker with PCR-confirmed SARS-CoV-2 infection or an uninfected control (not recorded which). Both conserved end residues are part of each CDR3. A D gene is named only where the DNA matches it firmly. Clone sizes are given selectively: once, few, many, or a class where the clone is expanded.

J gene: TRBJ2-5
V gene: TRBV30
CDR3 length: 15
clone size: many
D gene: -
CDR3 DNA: TGTGCCTGGAGTGTAACCTACCAGACGAAAGAGACCCAGTACTTC
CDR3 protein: CAWSVTYQTKETQYF

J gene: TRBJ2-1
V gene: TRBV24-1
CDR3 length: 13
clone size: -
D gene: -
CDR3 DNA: TGTGCCACCAGTGACGGGGCCCGGGATGAGCAGTTCTTC
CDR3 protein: CATSDGARDEQFF

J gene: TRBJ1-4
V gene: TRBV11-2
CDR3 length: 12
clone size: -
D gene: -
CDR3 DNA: TGTGCCAGCAGCTTACTAGGGAAAAAACTGTTTTTT
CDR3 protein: CASSLLGKKLFF

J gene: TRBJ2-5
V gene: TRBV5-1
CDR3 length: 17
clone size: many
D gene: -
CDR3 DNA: TGCGCCAGCAGCCCCCAGCCCCCCACTAGAGGCCAAGAGACCCAGTACTTC
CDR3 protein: CASSPQPPTRGQETQYF

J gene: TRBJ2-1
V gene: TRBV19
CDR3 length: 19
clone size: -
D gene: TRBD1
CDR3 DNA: TGTGCCAGTGGGCTAAACCCGGGACAGGGGGTTTTTATGGGGAATGAGCAGTTCTTC
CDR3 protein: CASGLNPGQGVFMGNEQFF

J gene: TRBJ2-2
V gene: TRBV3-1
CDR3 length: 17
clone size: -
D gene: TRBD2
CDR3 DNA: TGTGCCAGCAGCCAAGAACTTAGCGGGGGGCCCACCGGGGAGCTGTTTTTT
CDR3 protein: CASSQELSGGPTGELFF

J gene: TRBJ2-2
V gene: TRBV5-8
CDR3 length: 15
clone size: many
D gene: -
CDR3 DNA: TGTGCCAGCAGCTTGTGGATTACAAACACCGGGGAGCTGTTTTTT
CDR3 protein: CASSLWITNTGELFF

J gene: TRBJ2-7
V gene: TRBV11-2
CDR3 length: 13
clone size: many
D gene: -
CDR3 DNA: TGTGCCAGCAGCGAGGGCCGGGTCTACGAGCAGTACTTC
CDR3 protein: CASSEGRVYEQYF

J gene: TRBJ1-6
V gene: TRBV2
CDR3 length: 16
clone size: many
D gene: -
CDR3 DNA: TGTGCCAGCAGTGAAGCGGGGGCTTCGAATAATTCACCCCTCCACTTT
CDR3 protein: CASSEAGASNNSPLHF

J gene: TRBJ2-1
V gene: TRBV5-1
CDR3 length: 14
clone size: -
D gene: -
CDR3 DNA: TGCGCCAGCAGCTTGGAGACCCAATACAATGAGCAGTTCTTC
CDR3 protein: CASSLETQYNEQFF

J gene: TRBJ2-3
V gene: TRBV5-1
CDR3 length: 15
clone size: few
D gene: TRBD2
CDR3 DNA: TGCGCCAGCAGCGTCCGCGGACTAGCCGGGGATACGCAGTATTTT
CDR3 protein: CASSVRGLAGDTQYF

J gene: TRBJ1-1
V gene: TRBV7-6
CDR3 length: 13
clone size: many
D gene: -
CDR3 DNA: TGTGCCAGCAGCTTAGCGATCCAGGGCCAAGCTTTCTTT
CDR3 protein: CASSLAIQGQAFF

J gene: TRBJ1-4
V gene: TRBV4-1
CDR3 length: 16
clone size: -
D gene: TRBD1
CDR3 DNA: TGCGCCAGCAGCCAGACGACAGGGCGGTGGGGTGAAAAACTGTTTTTT
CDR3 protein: CASSQTTGRWGEKLFF

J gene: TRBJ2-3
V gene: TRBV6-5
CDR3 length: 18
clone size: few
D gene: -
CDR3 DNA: TGTGCCAGCAGTTACCAGTTCCCTCGGCGGACCCCTGCAGATACGCAGTATTTT
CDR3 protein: CASSYQFPRRTPADTQYF

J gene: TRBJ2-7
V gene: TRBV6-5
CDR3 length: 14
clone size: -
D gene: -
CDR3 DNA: TGTGCCAGCAGCAAAGGGGGAGAAGGCTACGAGCAGTACTTC
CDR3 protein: CASSKGGEGYEQYF

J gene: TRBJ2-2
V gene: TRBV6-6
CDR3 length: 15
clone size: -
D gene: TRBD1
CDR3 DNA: TGTGCCAGCAGTGAAATAGGGACAGCCTTCGGGGAGCTGTTTTTT
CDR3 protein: CASSEIGTAFGELFF

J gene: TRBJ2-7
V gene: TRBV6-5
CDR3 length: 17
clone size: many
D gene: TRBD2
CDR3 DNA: TGTGCCAGCAGCTCCCCTCGAGCTAGCGGGATCCCCTACGAGCAGTACTTC
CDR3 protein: CASSSPRASGIPYEQYF

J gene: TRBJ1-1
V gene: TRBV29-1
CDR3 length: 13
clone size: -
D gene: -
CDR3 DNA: TGCAGCGTCTCCAGGGTGATGCGTCCTGAAGCTTTCTTT
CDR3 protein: CSVSRVMRPEAFF

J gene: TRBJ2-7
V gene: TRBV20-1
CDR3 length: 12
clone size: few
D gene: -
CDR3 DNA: TGCGCCCTCGGGGGGCCCGGCTACGAGCAGTACTTC
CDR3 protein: CALGGPGYEQYF

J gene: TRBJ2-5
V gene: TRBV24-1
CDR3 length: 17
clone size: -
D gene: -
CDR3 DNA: TGTGCCACCAGTGTGGGGTTCTCGGAGGAAAATGAAGAGACCCAGTACTTC
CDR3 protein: CATSVGFSEENEETQYF

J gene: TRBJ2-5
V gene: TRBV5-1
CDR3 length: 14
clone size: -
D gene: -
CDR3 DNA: TGCGCCAGCAGCTTGGACGGACGGCAAGAGACCCAGTACTTC
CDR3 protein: CASSLDGRQETQYF

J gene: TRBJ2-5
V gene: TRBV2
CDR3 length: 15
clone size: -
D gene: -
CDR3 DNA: TGTGCCAGCAGTGGAAACGGACCGGCGTCGGAGACCCAGTACTTC
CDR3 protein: CASSGNGPASETQYF

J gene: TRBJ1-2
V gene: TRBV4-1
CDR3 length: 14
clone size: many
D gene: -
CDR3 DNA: TGCGCCAGCAGCCTACCCGGGACACAGGATGGCTACACCTTC
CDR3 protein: CASSLPGTQDGYTF

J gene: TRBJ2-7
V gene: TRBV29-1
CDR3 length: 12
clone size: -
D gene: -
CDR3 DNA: TGCAGCGTTGAAGATAACTTCTACGAGCAGTACTTC
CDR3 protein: CSVEDNFYEQYF

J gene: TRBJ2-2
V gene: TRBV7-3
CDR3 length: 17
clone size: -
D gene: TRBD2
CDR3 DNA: TGTGCCAGCAGCTTAACGGAAATAGCGGGAGACACCGGGGAGCTGTTTTTT
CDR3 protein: CASSLTEIAGDTGELFF

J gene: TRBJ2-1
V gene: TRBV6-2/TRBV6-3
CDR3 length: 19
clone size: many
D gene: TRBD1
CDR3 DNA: TGTGCCAGCAGTTCTCTGTCACCAGGGGGCTTGAACACCTACAATGAGCAGTTCTTC
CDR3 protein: CASSSLSPGGLNTYNEQFF

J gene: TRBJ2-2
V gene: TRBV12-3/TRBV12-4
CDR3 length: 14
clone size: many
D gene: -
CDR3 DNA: TGTGCCAGCCGAAGGGCGGGAACCACCGGGGAGCTGTTTTTT
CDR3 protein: CASRRAGTTGELFF

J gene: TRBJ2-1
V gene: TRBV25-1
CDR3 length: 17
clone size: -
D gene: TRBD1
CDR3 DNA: TGTGCCAGCAGTGTCCGGGCAGGACAGGGGGAATTTAATGAGCAGTTCTTC
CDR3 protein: CASSVRAGQGEFNEQFF

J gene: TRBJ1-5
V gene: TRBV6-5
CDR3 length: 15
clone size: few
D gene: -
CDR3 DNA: TGTGCCAGCAGTTACTCGAAGGTGGGAAATCAGCCCCAGCATTTT
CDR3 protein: CASSYSKVGNQPQHF

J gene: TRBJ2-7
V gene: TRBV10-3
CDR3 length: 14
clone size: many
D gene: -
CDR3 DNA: TGTGCCATCAGTGAGCCCGGGATCACCTACGAGCAGTACTTC
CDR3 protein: CAISEPGITYEQYF

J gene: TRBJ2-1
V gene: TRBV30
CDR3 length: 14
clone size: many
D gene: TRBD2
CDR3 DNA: TGTGCAGGGGCCGGGACTAGCGGGGTCCATGGGCAGTTCTTC
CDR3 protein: CAGAGTSGVHGQFF

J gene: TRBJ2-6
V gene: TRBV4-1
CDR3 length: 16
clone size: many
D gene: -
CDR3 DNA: TGCGCCAGCAGCCAAGAGCCAGCCTCTGGGGCCAACGTCCTGACTTTC
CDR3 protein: CASSQEPASGANVLTF

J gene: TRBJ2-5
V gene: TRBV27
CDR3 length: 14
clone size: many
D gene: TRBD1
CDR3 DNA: TGTGCCAGCAGTTCCACAGGGGGCGGAGAGACCCAGTACTTC
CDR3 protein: CASSSTGGGETQYF

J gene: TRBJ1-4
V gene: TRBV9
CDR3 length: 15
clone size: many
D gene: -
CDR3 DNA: TGTGCCAGCAGCGTAGGAGGAGACAGCTATGAAAAACTGTTTTTT
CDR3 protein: CASSVGGDSYEKLFF

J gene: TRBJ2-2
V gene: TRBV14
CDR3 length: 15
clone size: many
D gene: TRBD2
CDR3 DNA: TGTGCCAGCAGCCAAGGGCTAGCGGGAATCGGGGAGCTGTTTTTT
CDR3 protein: CASSQGLAGIGELFF

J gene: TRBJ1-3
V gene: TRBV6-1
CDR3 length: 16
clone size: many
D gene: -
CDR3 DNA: TGTGCCAGCATCTACGGCGATCCAACCTCCGGAAACACCATATATTTT
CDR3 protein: CASIYGDPTSGNTIYF

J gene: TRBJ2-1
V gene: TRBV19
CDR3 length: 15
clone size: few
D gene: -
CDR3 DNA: TGTGCCAGTAGTATTCCCTGGGGGGCGGGTAATGAGCAGTTCTTC
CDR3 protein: CASSIPWGAGNEQFF